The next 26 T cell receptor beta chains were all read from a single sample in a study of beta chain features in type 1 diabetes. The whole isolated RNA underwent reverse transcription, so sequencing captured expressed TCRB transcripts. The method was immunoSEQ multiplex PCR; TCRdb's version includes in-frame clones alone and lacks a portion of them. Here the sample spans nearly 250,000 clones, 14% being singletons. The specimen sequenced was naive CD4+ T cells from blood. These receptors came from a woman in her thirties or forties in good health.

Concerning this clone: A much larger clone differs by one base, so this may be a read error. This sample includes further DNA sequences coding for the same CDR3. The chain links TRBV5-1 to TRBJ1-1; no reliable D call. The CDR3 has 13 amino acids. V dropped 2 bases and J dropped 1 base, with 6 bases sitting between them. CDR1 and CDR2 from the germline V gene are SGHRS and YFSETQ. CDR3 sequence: CASSFAGNTEAFF. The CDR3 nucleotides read TGCGCCAGCAGCTTCGCAGGGAACACTGAAGCTTTCTTT.

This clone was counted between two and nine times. The CDR3 DNA reads TGTGCCAGCAGTGAGATCGGGACAGAAGACAATGAGCAGTTCTTC. Encoded protein: CASSEIGTEDNEQFF. This sequence joins TRBV25-1 and TRBJ2-1; 7 nucleotides agree with TRBD1. J lost 5 bases, V lost 3 bases, and 7 bases had no gene match. Germline V lookup: CDR1 MGHDK, CDR2 SYGVNS. CDR3 length equals 15 residues.

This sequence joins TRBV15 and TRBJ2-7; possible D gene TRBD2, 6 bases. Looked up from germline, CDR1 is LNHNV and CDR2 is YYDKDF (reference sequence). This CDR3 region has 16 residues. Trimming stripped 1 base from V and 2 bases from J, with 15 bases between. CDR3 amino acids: CATSRAPGLDTYEQYF. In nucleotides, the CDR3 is TGTGCCACCAGCAGAGCCCCGGGACTGGATACCTACGAGCAGTACTTC. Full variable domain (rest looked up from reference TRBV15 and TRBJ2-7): DAMVIQNPRYQVTQFGKPVTLSCSQTLNHNVMYWYQQKSSQAPKLLFHYYDKDFNNEADTPDNFQSRRPNTSFCFLDIRSPGLGDTAMYLCATSRAPGLDTYEQYFGPGTRLTVT.

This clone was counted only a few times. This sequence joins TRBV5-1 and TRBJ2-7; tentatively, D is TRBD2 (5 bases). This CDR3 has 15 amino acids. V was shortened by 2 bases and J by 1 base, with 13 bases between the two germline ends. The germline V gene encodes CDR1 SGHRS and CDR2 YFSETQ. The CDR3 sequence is CASSLEGISSYEQYF. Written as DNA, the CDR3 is TGCGCCAGCAGCTTAGAGGGAATTAGTTCCTACGAGCAGTACTTC.

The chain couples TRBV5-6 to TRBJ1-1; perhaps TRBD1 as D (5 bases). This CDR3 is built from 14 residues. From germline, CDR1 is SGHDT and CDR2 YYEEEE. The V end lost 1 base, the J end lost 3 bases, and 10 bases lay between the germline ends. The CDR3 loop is CASSLIGGDTEAFF. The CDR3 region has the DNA TGTGCCAGCAGCTTGATTGGGGGGGACACTGAAGCTTTCTTT.

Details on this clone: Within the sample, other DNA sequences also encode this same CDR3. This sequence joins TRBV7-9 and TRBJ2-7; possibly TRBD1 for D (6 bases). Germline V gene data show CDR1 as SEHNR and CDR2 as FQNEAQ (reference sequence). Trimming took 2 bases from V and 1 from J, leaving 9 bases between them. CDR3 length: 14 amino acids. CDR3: CASSLSQGSYEQYF. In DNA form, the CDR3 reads TGTGCCAGCAGCTTAAGTCAGGGGTCCTACGAGCAGTACTTC.

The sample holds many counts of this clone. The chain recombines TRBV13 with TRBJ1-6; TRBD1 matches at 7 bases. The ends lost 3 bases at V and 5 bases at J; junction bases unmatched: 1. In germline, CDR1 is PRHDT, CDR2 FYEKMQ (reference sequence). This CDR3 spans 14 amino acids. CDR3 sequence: CASSFRGNNSPLHF. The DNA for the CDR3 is TGTGCCAGCAGCTTCAGGGGGAATAATTCACCCCTCCACTTT.

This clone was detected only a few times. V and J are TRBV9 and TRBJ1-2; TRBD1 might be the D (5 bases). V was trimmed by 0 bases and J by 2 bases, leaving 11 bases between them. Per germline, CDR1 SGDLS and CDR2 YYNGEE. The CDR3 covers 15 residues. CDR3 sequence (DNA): TGTGCCAGCAGCGTAGGTCCGGCAGGGAACTATGGCTACACCTTC. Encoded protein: CASSVGPAGNYGYTF.

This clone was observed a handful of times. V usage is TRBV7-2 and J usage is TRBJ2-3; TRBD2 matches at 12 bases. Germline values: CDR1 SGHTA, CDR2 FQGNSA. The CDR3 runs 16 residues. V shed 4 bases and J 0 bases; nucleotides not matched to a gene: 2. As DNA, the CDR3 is TGTGCCAGCAGCTCCCTAGCGGGGGGGAGCACAGATACGCAGTATTTT. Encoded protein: CASSSLAGGSTDTQYF.

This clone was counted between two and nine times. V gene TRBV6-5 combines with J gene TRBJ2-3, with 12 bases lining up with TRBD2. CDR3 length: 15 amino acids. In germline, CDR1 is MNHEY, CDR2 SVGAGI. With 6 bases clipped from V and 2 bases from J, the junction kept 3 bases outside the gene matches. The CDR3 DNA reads TGTGCCAGCAGACTAGCGGGGGGCACCACAGATACGCAGTATTTT. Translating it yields CASRLAGGTTDTQYF.

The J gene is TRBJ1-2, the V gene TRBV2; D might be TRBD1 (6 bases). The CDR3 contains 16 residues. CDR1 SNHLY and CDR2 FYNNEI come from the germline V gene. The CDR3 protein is CAQRGGRALSNYGYTF. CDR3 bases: TGTGCACAGAGGGGGGGCAGAGCACTTTCCAACTATGGCTACACCTTC.

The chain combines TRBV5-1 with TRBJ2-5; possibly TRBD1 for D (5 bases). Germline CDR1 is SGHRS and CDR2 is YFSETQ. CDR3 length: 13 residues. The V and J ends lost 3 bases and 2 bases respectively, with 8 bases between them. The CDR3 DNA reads TGCGCCAGCAGCTATTACAGGCAAGAGACCCAGTACTTC. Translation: CASSYYRQETQYF.

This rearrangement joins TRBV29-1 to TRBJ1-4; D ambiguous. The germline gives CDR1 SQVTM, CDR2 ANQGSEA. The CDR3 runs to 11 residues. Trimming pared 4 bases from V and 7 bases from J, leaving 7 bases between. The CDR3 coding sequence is TGCAGCGTTGCCCTTAGTGAAAAACTGTTTTTT. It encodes CSVALSEKLFF.

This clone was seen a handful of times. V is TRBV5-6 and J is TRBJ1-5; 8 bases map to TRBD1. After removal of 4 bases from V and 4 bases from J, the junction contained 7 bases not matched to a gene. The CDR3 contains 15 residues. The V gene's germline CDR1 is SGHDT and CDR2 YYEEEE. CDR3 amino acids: CASSQQDRENQPQHF. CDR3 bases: TGTGCCAGCAGCCAGCAGGACAGGGAGAATCAGCCCCAGCATTTT.

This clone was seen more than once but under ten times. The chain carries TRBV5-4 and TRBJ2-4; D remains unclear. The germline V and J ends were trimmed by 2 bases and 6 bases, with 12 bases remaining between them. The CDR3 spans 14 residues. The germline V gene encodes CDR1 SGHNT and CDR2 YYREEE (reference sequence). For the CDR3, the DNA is TGTGCCAGCAGCTTACCCGGTTCGTTAAACATTCAGTACTTC. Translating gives CASSLPGSLNIQYF.

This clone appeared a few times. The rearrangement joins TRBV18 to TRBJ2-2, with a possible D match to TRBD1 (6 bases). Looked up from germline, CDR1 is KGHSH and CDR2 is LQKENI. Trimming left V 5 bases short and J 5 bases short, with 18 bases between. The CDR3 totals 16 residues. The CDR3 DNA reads TGTGCCAGCTCAATCTTACCGGGACAAGAGACCGGGGAGCTGTTTTTT. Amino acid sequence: CASSILPGQETGELFF.

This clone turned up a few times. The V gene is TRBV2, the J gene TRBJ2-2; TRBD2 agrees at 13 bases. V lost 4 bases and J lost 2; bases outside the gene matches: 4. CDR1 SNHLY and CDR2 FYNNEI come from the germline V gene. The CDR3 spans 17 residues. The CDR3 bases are TGTGCCAGCAGTGTAACTAGCGGGGGGGCCAACACCGGGGAGCTGTTTTTT. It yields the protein CASSVTSGGANTGELFF.

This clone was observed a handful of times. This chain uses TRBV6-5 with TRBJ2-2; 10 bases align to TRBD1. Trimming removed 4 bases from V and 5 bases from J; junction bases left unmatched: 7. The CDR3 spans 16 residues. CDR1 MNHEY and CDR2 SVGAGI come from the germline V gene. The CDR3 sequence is CASSSQGQGITGELFF. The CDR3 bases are TGTGCCAGCAGTTCCCAGGGACAGGGGATAACCGGGGAGCTGTTTTTT.

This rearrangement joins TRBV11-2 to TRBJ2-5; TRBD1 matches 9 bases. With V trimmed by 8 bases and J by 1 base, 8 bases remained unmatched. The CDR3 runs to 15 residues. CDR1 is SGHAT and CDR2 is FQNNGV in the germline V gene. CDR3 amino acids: CASGWTGVRQETQYF. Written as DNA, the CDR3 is TGTGCCAGCGGGTGGACAGGGGTGCGCCAAGAGACCCAGTACTTC.

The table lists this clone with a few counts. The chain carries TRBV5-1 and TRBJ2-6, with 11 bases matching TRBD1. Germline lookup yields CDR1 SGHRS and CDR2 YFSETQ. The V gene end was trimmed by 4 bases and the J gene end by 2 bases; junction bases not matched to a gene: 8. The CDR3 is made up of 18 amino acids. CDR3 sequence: CASSGTGTGGAGANVLTF. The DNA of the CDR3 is TGCGCCAGCAGCGGAACCGGGACAGGGGGAGCTGGGGCCAACGTCCTGACTTTC.

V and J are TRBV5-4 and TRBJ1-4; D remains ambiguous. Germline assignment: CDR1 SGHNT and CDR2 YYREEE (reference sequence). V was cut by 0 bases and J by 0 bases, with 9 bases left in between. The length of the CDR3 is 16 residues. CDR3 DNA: TGTGCCAGCAGCTTGGGGGGAGTTGCAACTAATGAAAAACTGTTTTTT. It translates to CASSLGGVATNEKLFF.

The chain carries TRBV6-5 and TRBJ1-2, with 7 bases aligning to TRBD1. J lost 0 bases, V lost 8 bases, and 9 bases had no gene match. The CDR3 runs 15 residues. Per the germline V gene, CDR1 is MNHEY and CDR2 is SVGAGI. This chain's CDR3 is CASSRQGTANYGYTF. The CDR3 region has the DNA TGTGCCAGCTCACGACAGGGAACCGCTAACTATGGCTACACCTTC.

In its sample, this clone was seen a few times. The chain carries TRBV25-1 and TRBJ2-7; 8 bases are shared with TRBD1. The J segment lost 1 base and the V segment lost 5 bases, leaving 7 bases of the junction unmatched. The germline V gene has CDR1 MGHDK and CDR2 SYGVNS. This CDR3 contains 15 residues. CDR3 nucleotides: TGTGCCAGCAGTAGGACAGGGCATCCGTCCTACGAGCAGTACTTC. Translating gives CASSRTGHPSYEQYF.

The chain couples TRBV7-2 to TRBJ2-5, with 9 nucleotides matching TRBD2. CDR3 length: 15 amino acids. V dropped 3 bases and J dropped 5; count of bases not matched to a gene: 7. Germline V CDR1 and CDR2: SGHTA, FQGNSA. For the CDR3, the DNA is TGTGCCAGCAGCTTTACAGCGGGGGGTCGGGAGACCCAGTACTTC. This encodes CASSFTAGGRETQYF.

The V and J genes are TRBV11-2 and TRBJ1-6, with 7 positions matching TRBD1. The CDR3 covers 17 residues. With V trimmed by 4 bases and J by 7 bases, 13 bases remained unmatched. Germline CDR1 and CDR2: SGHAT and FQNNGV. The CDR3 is CASSSKQGMDWNSPLHF. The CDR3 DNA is TGTGCCAGCAGCTCAAAACAGGGGATGGATTGGAATTCACCCCTCCACTTT.

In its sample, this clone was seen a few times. In nucleotides, the CDR3 is TGTGCCAGCAGTTACTCGCTCAGTAATAATGAAAAACTGTTTTTT. Residues: CASSYSLSNNEKLFF. The chain links TRBV6-6 to TRBJ1-4; the D is unclear. V was pared by 0 bases and J by 4 bases, with 9 bases between. CDR1 and CDR2 (germline): MNHNY, SVGAGI (reference sequence). The CDR3 length is 15 residues.